What follows are 3 T cell receptor beta chains derived from one specimen sequenced in a study of T cell responses to AZD1222 COVID-19 vaccine. Profiling relied on immunoSEQ multiplex PCR, and the TCRdb table lists in-frame clones only, not all of them. The table lists 80,000 to 100,000 clones, almost 90% of them singletons, with about 9.4% in the top ten. The sample here was peripheral blood, taken on day 0 of MenACWY control vaccination. The origin of the receptors is an adult in good health.

The chain carries TRBV12-3 or TRBV12-4 and TRBJ1-2; D remains ambiguous. The ends were cut back, 8 bases at V and 4 bases at J, with 11 bases in the middle. This CDR3 is built from 12 residues. CDR3 sequence reads: CASGRGSYGYTF. The CDR3 DNA reads as TGTGCCAGCGGGCGCGGGAGCTATGGCTACACCTTC.

The chain has TRBV6-5 and TRBJ2-3; D is ambiguous. The germline V gene has CDR1 MNHEY and CDR2 SVGAGI. The CDR3 is made up of 14 amino acids. The V and J ends lost 0 bases and 5 bases respectively, with 9 bases between them. In DNA, the CDR3 is TGTGCCAGCAGTTACTCCCCGAACGGAGATACGCAGTATTTT. This encodes CASSYSPNGDTQYF.

The table lists this clone with a few counts. V usage is TRBV7-2 and J usage is TRBJ2-2; 9 nucleotides line up with TRBD1. Germline CDR1 is SGHTA and CDR2 is FQGNSA. The V gene end was trimmed by 5 bases and the J gene end by 4 bases; junction bases not matched to a gene: 5. The CDR3 is 15 amino acids. CDR3: CASSPSTGGTGELFF. CDR3 coding DNA: TGTGCCAGCAGCCCATCGACAGGGGGCACCGGGGAGCTGTTTTTT.